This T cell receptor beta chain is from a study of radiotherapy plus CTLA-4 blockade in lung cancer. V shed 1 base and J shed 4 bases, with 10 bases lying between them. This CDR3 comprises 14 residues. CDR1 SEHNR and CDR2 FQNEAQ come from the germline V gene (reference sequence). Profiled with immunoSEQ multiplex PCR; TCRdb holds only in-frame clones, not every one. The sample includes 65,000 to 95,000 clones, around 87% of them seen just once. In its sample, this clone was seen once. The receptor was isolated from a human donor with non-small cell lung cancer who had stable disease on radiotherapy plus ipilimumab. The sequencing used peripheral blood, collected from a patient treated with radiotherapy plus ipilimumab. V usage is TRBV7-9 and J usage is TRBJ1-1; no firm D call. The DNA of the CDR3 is TGTGCCAGCAGCTTAGAAACCATGGGCACTGAAGCTTTCTTT. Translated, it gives CASSLETMGTEAFF. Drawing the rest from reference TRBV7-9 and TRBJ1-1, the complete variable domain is DTGVSQNPRHKITKRGQNVTFRCDPISEHNRLYWYRQTLGQGPEFLTYFQNEAQLEKSRLLSDRFSAERPKGSFSTLEIQRTEQGDSAMYLCASSLETMGTEAFFGQGTRLTVV.